These 2 T cell receptor beta chains were all obtained from the same sample, sequenced in a study of regulatory T cells in long-lasting Graves disease. Arm-PCR of CDR3 regions and iRepertoire HTBI primers were the basis on which TCR beta libraries were built. TCRdb used MiXCR to reprocess the multiplex PCR reads, holding one entry per CDR3 protein. The sample shows almost 450,000 distinct CDR3 sequences, about 17% of them seen only once. Noted time point: newly diagnosed GD, antithyroid drugs for less than 3 months. Researchers made the TCR library from RNA that was extracted from PBMCs. The sample was also reused in another study, on T cells in Graves' hyperthyroidism and ophthalmopathy.

Source: peripheral blood mononuclear cells (PBMCs), taken at new diagnosis, from a patient treated with antithyroid drugs. These receptors were taken from a woman aged 25-40 years with Graves disease.

This clonotype was counted at least ten times. This chain uses TRBV30 with TRBJ2-1; the match to TRBD2 covers 14 bases. J gave up 0 bases and V 3 bases, and 7 bases lay outside the gene matches. CDR3 length equals 18 residues. Germline CDR1 is GTSNPN and CDR2 is SVGIG (reference sequence). The CDR3 spells CAWSSGTSGRASYNEQFF. For the CDR3, the DNA is TGTGCCTGGAGCTCCGGGACTAGCGGGAGAGCCTCCTACAATGAGCAGTTCTTC. Based on the CDR3 plus reference TRBV30 and TRBJ2-1, the full variable domain is SQTIHQWPATLVQPVGSPLSLECTVEGTSNPNLYWYRQAAGRGLQLLFYSVGIGQISSEVPQNLSASRPQDRQFILSSKKLLLSDSGFYLCAWSSGTSGRASYNEQFFGPGTRLTVL.

This clonotype was observed a few times. This chain links TRBV25-1 with TRBJ1-2; 11 nucleotides line up with TRBD1. The germline V gene has CDR1 MGHDK and CDR2 SYGVNS. The CDR3 length is 16 residues. With V trimmed by 3 bases and J by 7 bases, 10 bases remained unmatched. The CDR3 coding sequence is TGTGCCAGCAGTGATGTATGGGGACAGGGGGTAGGTGGCTACACCTTC. Protein product: CASSDVWGQGVGGYTF.